One and the same sample provided the 5 T cell receptor beta chains below, sequenced in a study of T cell changes during pregnancy in multiple sclerosis. Clones were read by immunoSEQ multiplex PCR, and TCRdb kept only the in-frame ones, dropping some. Here the sample spans 33,000 or so clones, about nine tenths being singletons. Specimen: CD8+ T cells from peripheral blood mononuclear cells, collected in the second trimester of pregnancy. These receptors came from a female donor in good health, enrolled as a control in a pregnancy study.

This clone occurred once. V gene TRBV4-3 combines with J gene TRBJ2-7, with D possibly matching TRBD1 (7 bases). The germline gives CDR1 LGHNA, CDR2 YSLEER. The CDR3 is 14 residues long. Trimming stripped 4 bases from V and 1 base from J, with 11 bases between. The CDR3 sequence: CASSPTGRSYEQYF. In nucleotides, the CDR3 is TGCGCCAGCAGCCCGACAGGGAGGTCCTACGAGCAGTACTTC.

This sequence joins TRBV19 and TRBJ1-1, with D unclear. Trimming took 0 bases from V and 2 from J, leaving 16 bases between them. Germline V lookup: CDR1 LNHDA, CDR2 SQIVND (reference sequence). The CDR3 length is 17 residues. The CDR3: CASSIDFGQAENTEAFF. CDR3 DNA: TGTGCCAGTAGTATAGATTTTGGGCAGGCAGAAAACACTGAAGCTTTCTTT.

V usage is TRBV9 and J usage is TRBJ2-1; weak D call: TRBD1 (6 bases). CDR3 size: 14 residues. Germline V gene sequence: CDR1 SGDLS, CDR2 YYNGEE. V was trimmed by 0 bases and J by 7 bases, leaving 11 bases between them. The CDR3 protein is CASSVDGQTNEQFF. The CDR3 DNA follows: TGTGCCAGCAGCGTAGACGGACAGACTAATGAGCAGTTCTTC. Full variable domain (remainder filled in from reference TRBV9 and TRBJ2-1): DSGVTQTPKHLITATGQRVTLRCSPRSGDLSVYWYQQSLDQGLQFLIQYYNGEERAKGNILERFSAQQFPDLHSELNLSSLELGDSALYFCASSVDGQTNEQFFGPGTRLTVL.

The V and J genes are TRBV10-3 and TRBJ1-2; D gene uncertain. Per germline, CDR1 ENHRY and CDR2 SYGVKD. The CDR3 covers 12 residues. V was clipped by 2 bases and J by 5 bases, with 6 bases between them. In nucleotides, the CDR3 is TGTGCCATCAGTGAGCCCGGGTATGGCTACACCTTC. Translated: CAISEPGYGYTF.

The J gene is TRBJ1-6, the V gene TRBV6-4; D gene ambiguous. The CDR3 consists of 15 residues. The V end lost 0 bases, the J end lost 9 bases, and 12 bases lay between the germline ends. The germline V gene has CDR1 MRHNA and CDR2 SNTAGT. The CDR3 sequence: CASSDSAGISSPLHF. The CDR3 nucleotides read TGTGCCAGCAGTGACTCAGCGGGGATTTCTTCACCCCTCCACTTT.